This TCR beta chain was sequenced in a study of cytomegalovirus exposure and HLA in healthy donors. The assay was immunoSEQ multiplex PCR, and TCRdb's table has in-frame clones only and misses some. The sample lists roughly 280,000 clones, approximately 86% occurring once. There are 14 residues in the CDR3. Unmatched junction bases numbered 5, after V lost 3 bases and J lost 2 bases. Germline CDR1 SGHNT, CDR2 YYREEE (reference sequence). Sequencing input: PBMCs. This TCR was recovered from a woman younger than 30 in good health and CMV-seronegative. This chain connects TRBV5-4 to TRBJ2-7; 7 positions agree with TRBD2. The CDR3 sequence is CASSSGTITYEQYF. The CDR3 nucleotides are TGTGCCAGCAGCTCCGGGACTATCACCTACGAGCAGTACTTC. The complete variable domain, with remaining parts taken from reference TRBV5-4 and TRBJ2-7, reads ETGVTQSPTHLIKTRGQQVTLRCSSQSGHNTVSWYQQALGQGPQFIFQYYREEENGRGNFPPRFSGLQFPNYSSELNVNALELDDSALYLCASSSGTITYEQYFGPGTRLTVT.